Listed below are T cell receptor beta chains from one sample, sequenced in a study of blood T cell repertoires in COVID-19. Method: immunoSEQ multiplex PCR; TCRdb's copy keeps in-frame clones and lacks some. The table lists around 260,000 clones, 89% of them singletons. Sequencing was carried out using peripheral blood. The receptors derive from a middle-aged woman who had recovered from COVID-19. Each CDR3 is given with its conserved first and last residue. D genes are given only for firm matches. Size is stated for part of the rows, as once, few or many counts, or as a class when the clone is expanded.

D gene	V gene	J gene	clone size	CDR3 DNA	CDR3 protein
.	TRBV30	TRBJ1-1	.	TGTGCCTGGAGTTTAACCCTGACAGGAAGTGTTAACACTGAAGCTTTCTTT	CAWSLTLTGSVNTEAFF
TRBD2	TRBV2	TRBJ2-1	.	TGTGCCAGCAGTTGGACTAGCGGAGGCCCCTACAATGAGCAGTTCTTC	CASSWTSGGPYNEQFF
TRBD1	TRBV24-1	TRBJ2-7	.	TGTGCCACCAGTGATTCTCGGACAGGTTCCTACGAGCAGTACTTC	CATSDSRTGSYEQYF
TRBD1	TRBV6-5	TRBJ1-2	.	TGTGCCAGCAGTCACCCGACAGGGGGTAACTATGGCTACACCTTC	CASSHPTGGNYGYTF
TRBD1	TRBV5-8	TRBJ1-4	.	TGTGCCAGCAGCTTTACAGGGGTTCTTGAAAAACTGTTTTTT	CASSFTGVLEKLFF
.	TRBV27	TRBJ1-6	.	TGTGCCAGCAGTTTGTCAGTTCAGGGGCAAAATTCACCCCTCCACTTT	CASSLSVQGQNSPLHF
.	TRBV3-1/TRBV3-2	TRBJ1-6	.	TGTGCCAGCAGCCTAGAAGGACAGCAAAATTCACCCCTCCACTTT	CASSLEGQQNSPLHF
.	TRBV11-3	TRBJ1-5	.	TGTGCCAGCAGCTTAACCGGGAGCAATCAGCCCCAGCATTTT	CASSLTGSNQPQHF
TRBD1	TRBV27	TRBJ2-4	.	TGTGCCAGCAGTAACAGGGGCCAAAACATTCAGTACTTC	CASSNRGQNIQYF
TRBD1	TRBV9	TRBJ1-4	.	TGTGCCAGCAGCGTCTCGGGACAGGGTACTGAAAAACTGTTTTTT	CASSVSGQGTEKLFF
TRBD1	TRBV7-6	TRBJ2-1	.	TGTGCCAGCAGCGCGATCCGGGCAGGGGGCGTCTACAATGAGCAGTTCTTC	CASSAIRAGGVYNEQFF
.	TRBV3-1/TRBV3-2	TRBJ2-7	.	TGTGCCAGCAGCCAAGCCGGCCAACAGAACGAGCAGTACTTC	CASSQAGQQNEQYF
.	TRBV19	TRBJ2-1	.	TGTGCCAGTAGTCTCGGACTCCGACCTGGTGAGCAGTTCTTC	CASSLGLRPGEQFF
TRBD2	TRBV5-1	TRBJ2-3	.	TGCGCCAGCAGCTTGGAGGGTAGACTAGCGGGAGCGTCAGATACGCAGTATTTT	CASSLEGRLAGASDTQYF
.	TRBV18	TRBJ1-5	.	TGTGCCAGCTCACCAGGACAGCTTCAGCCCCAGCATTTT	CASSPGQLQPQHF
.	TRBV6-5	TRBJ2-7	.	TGTGCCAGCAGAGCAGGGGGGAATGGCGAGCAGTACTTC	CASRAGGNGEQYF
TRBD2	TRBV24-1	TRBJ2-1	.	TGTGCCACCAGTGCCCAAGCGGGAGGCACACACAATGAGCAGTTCTTC	CATSAQAGGTHNEQFF
TRBD1	TRBV19	TRBJ1-1	.	TGTGCCAGTAGGACCCCGGACAGGGAGGGCACTGAAGCTTTCTTT	CASRTPDREGTEAFF
.	TRBV29-1	TRBJ2-1	.	TGCAGCGTTCCTAGAGTAGTATCCTACAATGAGCAGTTCTTC	CSVPRVVSYNEQFF
.	TRBV21-1	TRBJ2-1	.	TGTGCCAGACACTCCCTGGCGGGAGGGAAAGATGAGCAGTTCTTC	CARHSLAGGKDEQFF
TRBD2	TRBV19	TRBJ2-7	.	TGTGCCAGTAGTCCCGGGGTAGCGGGTACCTACGAGCAGTACTTC	CASSPGVAGTYEQYF
TRBD1	TRBV5-4	TRBJ2-7	.	TGTGCCAGCAGCTATTCCCCGGGACAGGGGGCGGTCGAGCAGTACTTC	CASSYSPGQGAVEQYF
.	TRBV19	TRBJ1-2	.	TGTGCCAGTAGTCCAGGGTACAAAGACTATGGCTACACCTTC	CASSPGYKDYGYTF
.	TRBV27	TRBJ2-7	once	TGTGCCAGCAGTTCCAAGCGAGGGGGCTACGAGCAGTACTTC	CASSSKRGGYEQYF
.	TRBV20-1	TRBJ2-5	.	TGCAGTGCTCAGTTTGGGCAGACCCAGTACTTC	CSAQFGQTQYF
.	TRBV7-6	TRBJ2-2	.	TGTGCCAGCAGCATTGACACCCCGAACACCGGGGAGCTGTTTTTT	CASSIDTPNTGELFF
.	TRBV27	TRBJ1-1	few	TGTGCCAGCCAGATTGGTACGAACACTGAAGCTTTCTTT	CASQIGTNTEAFF